This entry concerns a single T cell receptor beta chain. The treatment denotes: roughly 19 received Ad26.COV2.S at low or high dose, single or two shots; roughly five received placebo; per-sample allocation not given. The samples were gathered on day 63 after the first injection of vaccine or placebo. Germline CDR1 is SGHDN and CDR2 is FVKESK. V gave up 3 bases and J gave up 7 bases, with 13 bases separating them. The CDR3 has 13 amino acids. These data belong to a study of Ad26.COV2.S vaccination and SARS-CoV-2 variants. Repertoires were generated with immunoSEQ multiplex PCR, while TCRdb's copy carries only in-frame clones and drops some. The sample yields more than 400,000 clones, over 80% seen once.

The material was peripheral blood, obtained in a trial of Ad26.COV2.S vaccine versus placebo. The genes are TRBV14 and TRBJ2-7; D uncertain. The sequence was obtained from a person aged 18-65 years who received the Ad26.COV2.S COVID-19 vaccine or a placebo. The CDR3 nucleotides read TGTGCCAGCAGCCAGAGGACGAACCGGGAGCAGTACTTC. Its translation is CASSQRTNREQYF.